The present TCR beta chain was sequenced within a study of T cells in Graves' hyperthyroidism and ophthalmopathy. Ophthalmopathy patients had Clinical Activity Score at least 3, NOSPECS grade at least 4, duration under 3 months. At least ten counts were recorded for this clonotype. Its antigen remains unknown. TCR beta CDR3 sequences were amplified from RNA transcripts. The HTBI primer set served for first-round RT-PCR of the TCR CDR3. One entry per CDR3 protein results from TCRdb running MiXCR on the multiplex PCR reads. The sample records 500,000 to 800,000 distinct CDR3 sequences, about 15% being singletons. V shed 5 bases, J shed 3 bases, and the junction held 11 bases outside the gene matches. Germline V CDR1 and CDR2: SGHTA, FQGNSA. The CDR3 covers 16 residues. The study, taken as a whole, reports: In the blood, most expanded thyroid clonotypes above 0.001 appeared as well. Before onset, by a median of approximately 6.8 months, the model predicted ophthalmopathy.

Sequenced sample: blood. The sequence was obtained from a woman between 45 and 65 years old with Graves' ophthalmopathy. This chain uses TRBV7-2 with TRBJ2-7; 9 bases map to TRBD1. CDR3 sequence (DNA): TGTGCCAGCAGCCACCGGACAGGGGCGTCATTCTACGAGCAGTACTTC. It translates to CASSHRTGASFYEQYF. Full variable domain (rest looked up from reference TRBV7-2 and TRBJ2-7): GAGVSQSPSNKVTEKGKDVELRCDPISGHTALYWYRQSLGQGLEFLIYFQGNSAPDKSGLPSDRFSAERTGGSVSTLTIQRTQQEDSAVYLCASSHRTGASFYEQYFGPGTRLTVT.